This T cell receptor (beta chain) was sequenced during a study of blood T cell repertoires in COVID-19. Study-wide context: The United States, Italy and Spain were the sources of the acute and convalescent COVID-19 samples.

Measured with immunoSEQ multiplex PCR; TCRdb has only the in-frame clones, and not every one. The sample lists approximately 220,000 clones; under 90% were seen once. Participants' own reports of clinical history determined their cohort assignment. Germline V gene lookup returns CDR1 SEHNR and CDR2 FQNEAQ (reference sequence). Losses at the gene ends were 2 bases for V and 5 bases for J; bases not matched to a gene: 16. The CDR3 extends over 18 amino acids. The chain employs TRBV7-9 and TRBJ1-1; 8 bases match TRBD1. The sample consisted of PBMCs or T cells enriched from blood (not recorded which). The clonotype comes from a woman aged 35 to 49 who had been exposed to COVID-19. DNA for the CDR3: TGTGCCAGCAGCTTACGGTATAGAGTTTGGGACAGGCAGACTGAAGCTTTCTTT. Its protein is CASSLRYRVWDRQTEAFF.